This TCR beta chain was captured in a study of graft-versus-host responses after intestinal transplantation. Study-wide context: Induction with anti-thymocyte globulin, then tacrolimus and steroids for roughly three years, was given to all recipients.

To note about this clone: Its antigen is as yet unknown.

This CDR3 has 16 residues. Germline V lookup: CDR1 SGHVS, CDR2 FQNEAQ. J gave up 7 bases and V 0 bases, and 8 bases lay outside the gene matches. The study's findings and limits: There were GvH clones found in recipient marrow, and some of them appeared first in ileum or blood.

This table comes from immunoSEQ multiplex PCR, and its TCRdb copy is limited to in-frame clones, with some not included. The sample lists roughly 100,000 clones; roughly 91% were seen once. The rearrangement links TRBV7-8 to TRBJ1-5; 8 bases align to TRBD1. The sequence derives from a human donor who was the organ donor for an intestinal transplant. Sequences were derived from unstimulated CD4+ T cells sorted from spleen or lymph node cells, sampled before transplant. CDR3 coding DNA: TGTGCCAGCAGCTTAGCGGCAGGGGGCGCCGGGCAGCCCCAGCATTTT. It codes for CASSLAAGGAGQPQHF. Based on the CDR3 plus reference TRBV7-8 and TRBJ1-5, the full variable domain is GAGVSQSPRYKVAKRGQDVALRCDPISGHVSLFWYQQALGQGPEFLTYFQNEAQLDKSGLPSDRFFAERPEGSVSTLKIQRTQQEDSAVYLCASSLAAGGAGQPQHFGDGTRLSIL.